The 10 T cell receptor beta chains reported below all come from one sample, sequenced in a study of graft-versus-host responses after intestinal transplantation. For these TCRs, the target antigens are not known. Assay: immunoSEQ multiplex PCR; the TCRdb copy retains only in-frame clones and omits some. There are about 84,000 clones in the sample; 80% to 95% occur only once, and 0.3% to 0.45% lies in the top ten. The source was unstimulated CD4+ T cells sorted from spleen or lymph node cells, collected before transplant. The receptors here all came from a human donor who was the organ donor for an intestinal transplant.

The chain links TRBV5-1 to TRBJ2-7, with 7 bases that match TRBD1. This CDR3 is built from 16 residues. Germline V gene sequence: CDR1 SGHRS, CDR2 YFSETQ. The trim removed 0 bases at V and 0 bases at J, leaving 6 bases unmatched. As DNA, the CDR3 is TGCGCCAGCAGCTTGGGGCCCGGGACAGTCTCCTACGAGCAGTACTTC. Its translation is CASSLGPGTVSYEQYF.

The chain is built from TRBV6-4 and TRBJ1-1; 8 nucleotides agree with TRBD1. J gave up 7 bases and V 6 bases, and 10 bases lay outside the gene matches. The CDR3 covers 14 residues. Germline-derived CDR1 and CDR2 are MRHNA and SNTAGT. The CDR3 sequence is CASSRDRLTSEAFF. DNA for the CDR3: TGTGCCAGCAGCCGGGACAGGTTAACAAGTGAAGCTTTCTTT.

The V call is TRBV18, the J call TRBJ2-7, with 9 bases fitting TRBD2. Germline-derived CDR1 and CDR2 are KGHSH and LQKENI. The CDR3 spans 15 residues. The ends lost 4 bases at V and 2 bases at J; junction bases unmatched: 6. The CDR3 loop reads CASSRLASGTYEQYF. Written as DNA, the CDR3 is TGTGCCAGCTCACGGCTGGCTAGCGGGACCTACGAGCAGTACTTC.

The J gene is TRBJ1-1, the V gene TRBV29-1; 8 positions agree with TRBD1. The CDR3 is 13 residues long. Germline V gene sequence: CDR1 SQVTM, CDR2 ANQGSEA. V was clipped by 6 bases and J by 2 bases; unmatched bases: 5. The CDR3 bases are TGCAGCGTGACAGGGGAAGCCAACACTGAAGCTTTCTTT. Translation: CSVTGEANTEAFF.

The genes are TRBV6-1 and TRBJ1-2; 7 bases align to TRBD1. CDR3 length: 15 residues. Germline V lookup: CDR1 MNHNS, CDR2 SASEGT. Trimming removed 4 bases from V and 7 bases from J; junction bases left unmatched: 12. The CDR3 reads CASSARQTGDIGYTF. The DNA of the CDR3 is TGTGCCAGCAGTGCCCGCCAAACAGGGGATATTGGCTACACCTTC.

The chain joins TRBV11-2 to TRBJ1-4, with 9 bases fitting TRBD1. The length of the CDR3 is 16 residues. Trimming cost V 1 base and J 11 bases; bases outside gene matches: 11. Germline V gives CDR1 SGHAT, CDR2 FQNNGV. DNA of the CDR3: TGTGCCAGCAGCTTAGGGGACAGGGCGGAAGGGGAGAAACTGTTTTTT. This sequence encodes CASSLGDRAEGEKLFF.

The chain carries TRBV19 and TRBJ2-7, with D perhaps matching TRBD1 (6 bases). CDR1 is LNHDA, CDR2 SQIVND, per germline (reference sequence). Trimming took 9 bases from V and 2 from J, leaving 23 bases between them. The CDR3 runs 16 residues. The CDR3 sequence is CARPLPQTGLAYEQYF. The CDR3 DNA follows: TGTGCCAGACCACTACCCCAGACAGGTCTCGCCTACGAGCAGTACTTC.

This sequence joins TRBV15 and TRBJ2-7; TRBD1 agrees at 8 bases. Germline assignment: CDR1 LNHNV and CDR2 YYDKDF (reference sequence). This CDR3 spans 14 amino acids. V lost 5 bases to trimming and J lost 4 bases; unmatched junction nucleotides: 7. The CDR3 here is CATSQGARQYEQYF. The CDR3 coding sequence is TGTGCCACCAGCCAGGGGGCAAGGCAGTACGAGCAGTACTTC.

This sequence joins TRBV6-1 and TRBJ2-3, with 10 bases aligning to TRBD2. CDR1 and CDR2 (germline): MNHNS, SASEGT. V was clipped by 0 bases and J by 6 bases; unmatched bases: 0. The CDR3 spans 14 residues. The chain's CDR3 is CASSEASGRDTQYF. CDR3 nucleotide sequence: TGTGCCAGCAGTGAAGCTAGCGGGAGGGATACGCAGTATTTT.

CDR3 coding DNA: TGTGCCAGCTCAAGAGGTACAGATACGCAGTATTTT. This codes for CASSRGTDTQYF. The chain joins TRBV18 to TRBJ2-3; D not resolved. Germline-derived CDR1 and CDR2 are KGHSH and LQKENI. This CDR3 has 12 amino acids. V lost 5 bases and J 3 bases, leaving 6 bases between the germline ends.